This T cell receptor beta chain emerged from a study of monozygotic twins with inflammatory bowel disease. Study results and limitations: Similarity of repertoires did not differ between concordant and discordant twins, possibly from limited power. With inverse Simpson as the measure, TCRbeta diversity was lower in IBD patients than in healthy co-twins. For IBD patients, clonotypes shared with others were fewer than for healthy twins, especially with disease activity.

Comment on this clonotype: The antigen is unknown.

Germline V CDR1 and CDR2: LGHDT, YNNKEL (reference sequence). The CDR3 has 16 amino acids. Each TCR library consumed 3,000 to 4,000 ng of total RNA. TCRdb reprocessed the 5' RACE reads, keeping one entry per CDR3 protein, no DNA. This sample carries approximately 380,000 distinct CDR3 sequences, with 2% to 3% going to the ten biggest clones. The TCR comes from a human donor with ulcerative colitis or Crohn's disease, or a healthy co-twin of an affected twin (not recorded which). The rearrangement links TRBV3-1 to TRBJ2-3; TCRdb gives TRBD1 as the D gene, but with no DNA this cannot be confirmed. The material sequenced was blood. CDR3: CASSQERWTGTDTQYF.